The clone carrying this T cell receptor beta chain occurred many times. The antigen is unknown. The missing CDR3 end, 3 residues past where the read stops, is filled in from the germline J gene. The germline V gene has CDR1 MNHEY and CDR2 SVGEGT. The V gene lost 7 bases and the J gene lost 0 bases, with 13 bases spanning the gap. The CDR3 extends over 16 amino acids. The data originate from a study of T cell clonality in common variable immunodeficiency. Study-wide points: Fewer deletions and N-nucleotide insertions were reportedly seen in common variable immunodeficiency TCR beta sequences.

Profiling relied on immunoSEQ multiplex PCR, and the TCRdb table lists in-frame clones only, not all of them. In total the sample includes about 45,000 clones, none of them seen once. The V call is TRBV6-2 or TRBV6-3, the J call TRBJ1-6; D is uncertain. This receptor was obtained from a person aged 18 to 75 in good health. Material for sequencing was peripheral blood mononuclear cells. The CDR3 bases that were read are TGTGCCAGCACCCCGGGGAGGAGCTCCTATAATTCACCC. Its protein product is CASTPGRSSYNSP. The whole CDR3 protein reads CASTPGRSSYNSPLHF.